This T cell receptor beta chain was identified in a study of immune characterization of retroperitoneal liposarcoma. The CDR3 runs to 14 residues. MiXCR, run by TCRdb on the PCR reads, gives a single entry per CDR3 protein. The profile shows about 7,600 distinct CDR3 sequences, more than 35% of them singletons. This TCR came from a male donor with retroperitoneal liposarcoma. What was sequenced was tumor tissue. This sequence joins TRBV12-3 or TRBV12-4 and TRBJ2-3; TRBD2 agrees at 11 bases. The closer fit of TRBJ2-7 to the DNA end suggests the J call may be wrong. The CDR3 sequence: CASSFGSGGDEQYF. For the CDR3, the DNA is TGTGCCAGCAGTTTTGGTAGCGGGGGGGACGAGCAGTACTTC.